This T cell receptor (beta chain) was observed in a study of spatial heterogeneity in lung cancer. Study-level information: Sequenced follow-up PBMC samples came a median of approximately 2 years after resection, where available. Sequence detection consistently recorded a greater number of beta-chain than alpha-chain sequences. Mean representation of each unique TCR and UMI combination in the raw reads exceeded nine occurrences.

Individual TCR cDNA molecules each bore their own unique molecular identifier. From the 5' RACE reads, TCRdb called clonotypes with MiXCR, one entry per CDR3 protein. The sample carries about 52,000 distinct CDR3 sequences, 7.4% recorded once. The CDR3 has 11 residues. Per germline, CDR1 KGHSH and CDR2 LQKENI. Trimming removed 5 bases from V and 6 bases from J, with 7 bases in between. The time point is: blood at routine non-recurrence follow-up after resection. Whole RNA, which was extracted from tumor, nontumor lung tissue or frozen PBMC, was sequenced without any cell sorting. This clonotype was detected ten times or more.

Sequencing used PBMCs, obtained at follow-up. The source is a female donor with early-stage non-small cell lung cancer. This chain connects TRBV18 to TRBJ1-2; D unresolved. CDR3 DNA sequence: TGTGCCAGCTCAGGGAATGATGGCTACACCTTC. Its translation is CASSGNDGYTF.